Sequencing of this T cell receptor beta chain was carried out in a study of T cell clonotyping in hematopoietic cell transplantation. Notes on the study in general: At the given depth, recipient repertoires were over 95% de novo clonotypes.

CDR3 size: 11 residues. V was trimmed by 4 bases and J by 6 bases, leaving 9 bases between them. CDR1 SQVTM and CDR2 ANQGSEA come from the germline V gene. With regard to this clone: The antigen remains undetermined.

Assay used: immunoSEQ multiplex PCR; TCRdb lists only in-frame clones, some missing. Of approximately 4,100 clones listed, around 93% are singletons. The V and J genes are TRBV29-1 and TRBJ1-1, with D possibly TRBD1 on 5 matching bases. The clonotype was recovered from a male patient aged 45-59 years who had an allogeneic stem cell transplant from a related donor, so the T cells may come from the graft donor. Some clones in this sample may be carry-over from other donors' samples. Material: PBMCs, obtained 30 days after allogeneic stem cell transplant. In DNA, the CDR3 is TGCAGCGTTGCCAGAGGGGCTGAAGCTTTCTTT. This gives the protein CSVARGAEAFF. Drawing the rest from reference TRBV29-1 and TRBJ1-1, the complete variable domain is SAVISQKPSRDICQRGTSLTIQCQVDSQVTMMFWYRQQPGQSLTLIATANQGSEATYESGFVIDKFPISRPNLTFSTLTVSNMSPEDSSIYLCSVARGAEAFFGQGTRLTVV.